The 30 T cell receptor beta chains presented below share a single source sample, sequenced in a study of blood T cell repertoires in COVID-19. This table comes from immunoSEQ multiplex PCR, and its TCRdb copy is limited to in-frame clones, with some not included. The data contain about 170,000 clones, 70% to 90% of them singletons. The sequencing input was peripheral blood. The receptors come from a woman of 80 years or more with COVID-19, enrolled during active disease.

The chain is built from TRBV6-5 and TRBJ1-5, with 7 bases aligning to TRBD1. The CDR3 spans 13 residues. The germline V gene has CDR1 MNHEY and CDR2 SVGAGI. The trim removed 5 bases at V and 6 bases at J, leaving 4 bases unmatched. Written as DNA, the CDR3 is TGTGCCAGCAGTCAGGACAGGTCTCAGCCCCAGCATTTT. Translated, it gives CASSQDRSQPQHF.

This chain links TRBV27 with TRBJ1-1; D might be TRBD1 (6 bases). The CDR3 sequence is 17 residues long. Germline CDR1 MNHEY, CDR2 SMNVEV (reference sequence). V gave up 7 bases and J gave up 1 base, with 22 bases separating them. In DNA form, the CDR3 reads TGTGCCAGCACCTATTCGGGGGGGCCCCGGGGGAACACTGAAGCTTTCTTT. This sequence encodes CASTYSGGPRGNTEAFF.

The rearrangement joins TRBV24-1 to TRBJ1-4, with D possibly being TRBD1 (6 bases). The CDR3 is 14 residues long. Germline V gene sequence: CDR1 KGHDR, CDR2 SFDVKD. V lost 3 bases and J lost 4, with 8 bases in between. The CDR3 sequence: CATSDGGHNEKLFF. CDR3 sequence (DNA): TGTGCCACCAGTGATGGGGGACATAATGAAAAACTGTTTTTT.

The rearrangement uses TRBV6-5 and TRBJ1-5; 9 nucleotides line up with TRBD1. Germline V lookup: CDR1 MNHEY, CDR2 SVGAGI. V lost 6 bases and J lost 6; bases outside the gene matches: 3. The CDR3 length is 13 residues. CDR3 in DNA: TGTGCCAGCAGCGGGGACAGGGCTCAGCCCCAGCATTTT. Its translation is CASSGDRAQPQHF.

This clone has at least ten counts. The CDR3 DNA follows: TGTGCCAGCTCACCACGGACAGGGGGCAAGGTAGAGACCCAGTACTTC. Translated, it gives CASSPRTGGKVETQYF. The chain couples TRBV18 to TRBJ2-5; 11 bases are shared with TRBD1. This CDR3 has 16 amino acids. The V segment lost 1 base and the J segment 4 bases; nucleotides outside the gene matches: 5. CDR1 and CDR2 from the germline V gene are KGHSH and LQKENI. The full variable domain, rest sourced from reference TRBV18 and TRBJ2-5, is NAGVMQNPRHLVRRRGQEARLRCSPMKGHSHVYWYRQLPEEGLKFMVYLQKENIIDESGMPKERFSAEFPKEGPSILRIQQVVRGDSAAYFCASSPRTGGKVETQYFGPGTRLLVL.

The chain links TRBV25-1 to TRBJ2-3; TRBD2 matches at 9 bases. The ends lost 0 bases at V and 4 bases at J; junction bases unmatched: 2. Germline assignment: CDR1 MGHDK and CDR2 SYGVNS. There are 15 residues in the CDR3. CDR3 region: CASSEYSGSPDTQYF. As DNA, the CDR3 is TGTGCCAGCAGTGAATATAGCGGGAGCCCAGATACGCAGTATTTT.

The V call is TRBV28, the J call TRBJ2-5, with 8 bases aligning to TRBD1. CDR1 is MDHEN and CDR2 is SYDVKM in the germline V gene. CDR3 length equals 15 residues. The J segment lost 4 bases and the V segment lost 7 bases, leaving 11 bases of the junction unmatched. CDR3 loop: CASTFPGGLGETQYF. The CDR3 DNA follows: TGTGCCAGCACCTTCCCAGGGGGCTTAGGAGAGACCCAGTACTTC.

This clone has a count of ten or more. The rearrangement uses TRBV18 and TRBJ1-1, with 7 bases aligning to TRBD1. Looked up from germline, CDR1 is KGHSH and CDR2 is LQKENI. The ends lost 6 bases at V and 4 bases at J; junction bases unmatched: 14. CDR3 length: 16 amino acids. The CDR3 region is CASSLTPGGRSTEAFF. The CDR3 region has the DNA TGTGCCAGCTCCCTCACCCCAGGGGGGAGGAGCACTGAAGCTTTCTTT.

The gene calls are TRBV5-1 and TRBJ2-5; D is unresolved. Germline V CDR1 and CDR2: SGHRS, YFSETQ. V was clipped by 0 bases and J by 4 bases, with 16 bases between them. The CDR3 length is 16 residues. The CDR3 reads CASSLEMVGSRETQYF. The CDR3 region has the DNA TGCGCCAGCAGCTTGGAGATGGTCGGGTCCCGAGAGACCCAGTACTTC.

The chain couples TRBV5-1 to TRBJ2-7; 8 positions agree with TRBD1. The CDR3 runs to 15 residues. Germline-derived CDR1 and CDR2 are SGHRS and YFSETQ. J was trimmed by 0 bases and V by 5 bases; bases with no gene match: 7. CDR3 in amino acids: CASRLGTGNSYEQYF. The CDR3 DNA reads TGCGCCAGCAGGTTAGGGACAGGAAACTCCTACGAGCAGTACTTC.

The chain carries TRBV25-1 and TRBJ1-1; the D gene is possibly TRBD1 (6 bases). Trimming shortened V by 5 bases and J by 1 base, and 11 bases separated the two germline ends. Germline V gives CDR1 MGHDK, CDR2 SYGVNS. The CDR3 is made up of 14 amino acids. Here the CDR3 DNA reads TGTGCCAGCAGTCAGACAGGCCGGAACACTGAAGCTTTCTTT. This encodes CASSQTGRNTEAFF.

V and J are TRBV28 and TRBJ1-2; unclear D gene. Trimming took 5 bases from V and 4 from J, leaving 14 bases between them. CDR1 MDHEN and CDR2 SYDVKM come from the germline V gene. The CDR3 has 14 residues. As DNA, the CDR3 is TGTGCCAGCAGTCCGGTGAGTAGCCCCTATGGCTACACCTTC. Translation gives CASSPVSSPYGYTF.

This clone was seen once. The rearrangement uses TRBV25-1 and TRBJ1-4; possibly TRBD1 for D (6 bases). This CDR3 spans 15 amino acids. Germline V gene sequence: CDR1 MGHDK, CDR2 SYGVNS. Trimming shortened V by 3 bases and J by 5 bases, and 13 bases separated the two germline ends. DNA for the CDR3: TGTGCCAGCAGTGATCAGACAGGCCCGAATGAAAAACTGTTTTTT. Translation gives CASSDQTGPNEKLFF.

The chain uses TRBV19 and TRBJ2-5; 7 nucleotides match TRBD1. CDR3 length: 14 amino acids. The V segment lost 4 bases and the J segment 5 bases; nucleotides outside the gene matches: 7. Germline-derived CDR1 and CDR2 are LNHDA and SQIVND (reference sequence). The CDR3 DNA follows: TGTGCCAGTAGTACGGACAGGACATTGGAGACCCAGTACTTC. As protein: CASSTDRTLETQYF.

This clone was observed a handful of times. The chain joins TRBV5-4 to TRBJ1-1; TRBD1 might be the D (5 bases). V was cut by 4 bases and J by 1 base, with 20 bases left in between. CDR1 and CDR2 from the germline V gene are SGHNT and YYREEE (reference sequence). This CDR3 has 17 amino acids. For the CDR3, the DNA is TGTGCCAGCAGCCCGCCTGTCGGGGGGGGGACGAACACTGAAGCTTTCTTT. Amino acids: CASSPPVGGGTNTEAFF.

The CDR3 sequence is CASNVDGGTIYF. CDR3 bases: TGTGCCAGCAACGTCGACGGGGGCACCATATATTTT. The rearrangement uses TRBV2 and TRBJ1-3; D perhaps matches TRBD1 (5 bases). Trimming removed 7 bases at V and 9 bases at J, with 13 bases between. The V gene's germline CDR1 is SNHLY and CDR2 FYNNEI. The CDR3 is 12 amino acids. The whole variable domain, filled in from reference TRBV2 and TRBJ1-3, reads EPEVTQTPSHQVTQMGQEVILRCVPISNHLYFYWYRQILGQKVEFLVSFYNNEISEKSEIFDDQFSVERPDGSNFTLKIRSTKLEDSAMYFCASNVDGGTIYFGEGSWLTVV.

J is TRBJ2-7 and V is TRBV15; D is possibly TRBD2 (6 bases). V lost 5 bases to trimming and J lost 2 bases, with 16 bases between them. The CDR3 runs to 15 residues. Germline values: CDR1 LNHNV, CDR2 YYDKDF (reference sequence). DNA for the CDR3: TGTGCCACCAGCCCTTGGCGGGATTGGGCCTACGAGCAGTACTTC. This sequence encodes CATSPWRDWAYEQYF.

This chain links TRBV5-4 with TRBJ2-3, with 7 nucleotides matching TRBD2. This CDR3 region has 16 residues. Germline values: CDR1 SGHNT, CDR2 YYREEE (reference sequence). The trim removed 9 bases at V and 0 bases at J, leaving 13 bases unmatched. CDR3 residues: CANTIQGLGSTDTQYF. The CDR3, as DNA: TGTGCCAACACGATCCAAGGACTAGGTAGCACAGATACGCAGTATTTT.

The chain has TRBV6-6 and TRBJ2-7; D possibly corresponds to TRBD2 (6 bases). Germline-derived CDR1 and CDR2 are MNHNY and SVGAGI (reference sequence). The ends were cut back, 2 bases at V and 0 bases at J, with 11 bases in the middle. The CDR3 extends over 15 amino acids. CDR3 DNA sequence: TGTGCCAGCAGTTACCCAACCGGGAGCTCCTACGAGCAGTACTTC. It is translated as CASSYPTGSSYEQYF.

CDR3 protein: CASSYSNQPQHF. CDR3 bases: TGTGCCAGTTCGTATAGCAATCAGCCCCAGCATTTT. The chain recombines TRBV19 with TRBJ1-5; D is unclear. The CDR3 covers 12 residues. V was shortened by 8 bases and J by 0 bases, with 5 bases between the two germline ends. CDR1 and CDR2 from the germline V gene are LNHDA and SQIVND (reference sequence).

This sequence joins TRBV12-3 or TRBV12-4 and TRBJ1-1; 7 nucleotides align to TRBD1. The CDR3 is 12 amino acids. The V gene end was trimmed by 8 bases and the J gene end by 7 bases; junction bases not matched to a gene: 7. CDR3 residues: CASRLGQLEAFF. The CDR3 coding sequence is TGTGCCAGCCGGCTGGGACAGCTTGAAGCTTTCTTT.

This clone has just one count. The chain employs TRBV2 and TRBJ1-5, with 8 positions matching TRBD1. Germline CDR1 and CDR2: SNHLY and FYNNEI. CDR3 length: 13 residues. V was pared by 7 bases and J by 4 bases, with 3 bases of the junction left unmatched. This chain's CDR3 is CASKDRENQPQHF. In DNA, the CDR3 is TGTGCCAGCAAGGACAGGGAAAATCAGCCCCAGCATTTT. The whole variable domain, remainder taken from reference TRBV2 and TRBJ1-5, is EPEVTQTPSHQVTQMGQEVILRCVPISNHLYFYWYRQILGQKVEFLVSFYNNEISEKSEIFDDQFSVERPDGSNFTLKIRSTKLEDSAMYFCASKDRENQPQHFGDGTRLSIL.

As to this clone: Other nucleotide sequences from this sample produce the same CDR3. The rearrangement joins TRBV3-1 (or the pseudogene TRBV3-2) to TRBJ1-1, with 8 bases matching TRBD1. The CDR3 extends over 14 amino acids. CDR1 is LGHDT, CDR2 YNNKEL, per germline (reference sequence). V shed 4 bases and J 2 bases; nucleotides not matched to a gene: 3. CDR3 protein: CASSPGQANTEAFF. DNA of the CDR3: TGTGCCAGCAGCCCGGGACAGGCCAACACTGAAGCTTTCTTT.

The chain is built from TRBV2 and TRBJ2-1; 12 nucleotides match TRBD2. CDR1 SNHLY and CDR2 FYNNEI come from the germline V gene. The trim removed 6 bases at V and 4 bases at J, leaving 4 bases unmatched. The CDR3 has 15 residues. Here the CDR3 reads CASSAGTSGYNEQFF. The DNA of the CDR3 is TGTGCCAGCAGCGCCGGGACTAGCGGGTACAATGAGCAGTTCTTC.

The chain links TRBV2 to TRBJ2-2; TRBD2 matches 8 bases. CDR3 length: 15 residues. Germline CDR1 SNHLY, CDR2 FYNNEI. Losses at the gene ends were 8 bases for V and 3 bases for J; bases not matched to a gene: 8. CDR3 amino acids: CASAKGLVDTGELFF. The CDR3 DNA is TGTGCCAGCGCGAAGGGACTAGTGGACACCGGGGAGCTGTTTTTT.

The chain links TRBV2 to TRBJ1-2, with D tentatively TRBD1 (5 bases). The germline CDR1 and CDR2 sequences are SNHLY and FYNNEI. The V and J ends lost 8 bases and 5 bases respectively, with 33 bases between them. This CDR3 spans 19 amino acids. The CDR3, as DNA: TGTGCCAGCCTCCCGAGAGGTCCGGGACTACCACTGTCTTCTTATGGCTACACCTTC. This sequence encodes CASLPRGPGLPLSSYGYTF.

This chain uses TRBV6-5 with TRBJ1-4; unclear D gene. In germline, CDR1 is MNHEY, CDR2 SVGAGI. V gave up 2 bases and J gave up 8 bases, with 3 bases separating them. The CDR3 has 11 amino acids. The CDR3 region is CASSYGEKLFF. DNA for the CDR3: TGTGCCAGCAGTTACGGCGAAAAACTGTTTTTT.

J is TRBJ2-3 and V is TRBV19; 7 nucleotides line up with TRBD2. The CDR3 is made up of 14 amino acids. Germline CDR1 LNHDA, CDR2 SQIVND (reference sequence). The ends lost 10 bases at V and 6 bases at J; junction bases unmatched: 13. CDR3 region: CATRPGGGRDTQYF. CDR3 nucleotide sequence: TGTGCCACCCGACCTGGGGGGGGACGTGATACGCAGTATTTT.

This chain links TRBV10-3 with TRBJ2-7; 12 bases are a match to TRBD2. The junction had 4 bases not matched to a gene; V was cut back by 6 bases and J by 4 bases. From germline, CDR1 is ENHRY and CDR2 SYGVKD. This CDR3 comprises 14 residues. CDR3 bases: TGTGCCATCAGAGCCGGGACTAGCGGGTACGAGCAGTACTTC. It specifies CAIRAGTSGYEQYF.

The gene calls are TRBV19 and TRBJ2-3, with D perhaps matching TRBD2 (5 bases). This CDR3 has 15 residues. The germline V gene encodes CDR1 LNHDA and CDR2 SQIVND (reference sequence). The V end lost 2 bases, the J end lost 0 bases, and 9 bases lay between the germline ends. CDR3 sequence: CASSIKAASTDTQYF. CDR3 bases: TGTGCCAGTAGTATAAAAGCGGCGAGCACAGATACGCAGTATTTT.